The 16 T cell receptor beta chains listed next were all sequenced from one sample in a study of cytotoxic CD8 clonotypes in ibrutinib-treated CLL. Produced via immunoSEQ multiplex PCR; TCRdb's table is partial and in-frame only. The sample gives more than 110,000 clones, around 81% of which show up once; roughly 7.6% is in the top ten. The sequencing used PBMCs, collected after 36 months of ibrutinib treatment. Receptors originate from a human donor with chronic lymphocytic leukemia.

The chain carries TRBV19 and TRBJ2-5; no clear D gene. V lost 8 bases to trimming and J lost 0 bases, with 13 bases between them. The CDR3 contains 14 residues. Germline CDR1 is LNHDA and CDR2 is SQIVND (reference sequence). CDR3: CASGKGVNQETQYF. The CDR3 DNA follows: TGTGCCAGTGGCAAAGGCGTAAACCAAGAGACCCAGTACTTC.

As DNA, the CDR3 is TGTGCCAGCAGCTTCCCCATCTACAATGAGCAGTTCTTC. Translation: CASSFPIYNEQFF. V and J are TRBV7-9 and TRBJ2-1; D unresolved. The CDR3 extends over 13 amino acids. CDR1 is SEHNR and CDR2 is FQNEAQ in the germline V gene (reference sequence). The V end lost 3 bases, the J end lost 3 bases, and 6 bases lay between the germline ends.

V is TRBV7-9 and J is TRBJ1-1, with D maybe TRBD1 (5 bases). The CDR3 length is 13 residues. V lost 2 bases to trimming and J lost 6 bases, with 10 bases between them. Germline CDR1 and CDR2: SEHNR and FQNEAQ (reference sequence). CDR3 region: CASSLNRFAEAFF. In nucleotides, the CDR3 is TGTGCCAGCAGCTTAAACAGGTTCGCTGAAGCTTTCTTT.

The chain recombines TRBV27 with TRBJ2-1; D uncertain. From germline, CDR1 is MNHEY and CDR2 SMNVEV (reference sequence). The CDR3 consists of 14 residues. Trimming removed 6 bases from V and 1 base from J, with 10 bases in between. CDR3 coding DNA: TGTGCCAGCAGCCACCACAAGTCCTACAATGAGCAGTTCTTC. Its translation is CASSHHKSYNEQFF.

The chain uses TRBV5-6 and TRBJ1-2; TRBD1 agrees at 10 bases. Germline trimming cut 2 bases from V and 5 bases from J; bases unmatched to any gene: 6. The CDR3 extends over 15 amino acids. Germline lookup yields CDR1 SGHDT and CDR2 YYEEEE. The CDR3 DNA reads as TGTGCCAGCAGCTTCCGGACAGGGGGGAGTTATGGCTACACCTTC. Protein sequence: CASSFRTGGSYGYTF.

The chain employs TRBV30 and TRBJ1-5; D not resolved. CDR1 GTSNPN and CDR2 SVGIG come from the germline V gene (reference sequence). The CDR3 runs to 15 residues. Trimming shortened V by 0 bases and J by 4 bases, and 13 bases separated the two germline ends. CDR3 amino acids: CAWSVSGLGNQPQHF. The CDR3 DNA reads TGTGCCTGGAGTGTATCGGGCCTCGGGAATCAGCCCCAGCATTTT. Full variable domain (missing parts from reference TRBV30 and TRBJ1-5): SQTIHQWPATLVQPVGSPLSLECTVEGTSNPNLYWYRQAAGRGLQLLFYSVGIGQISSEVPQNLSASRPQDRQFILSSKKLLLSDSGFYLCAWSVSGLGNQPQHFGDGTRLSIL.

This sequence joins TRBV11-2 and TRBJ2-7, with a tentative D call TRBD1 (6 bases). Germline lookup yields CDR1 SGHAT and CDR2 FQNNGV. The CDR3 is 15 amino acids. V was trimmed by 1 base and J by 6 bases, leaving 16 bases between them. CDR3 sequence (DNA): TGTGCCAGCAGCTTAGGGCTGGGGGCGCGTCCCGAGCAGTACTTC. Translation: CASSLGLGARPEQYF. The full variable domain, with the rest looked up from reference TRBV11-2 and TRBJ2-7, is EAGVAQSPRYKIIEKRQSVAFWCNPISGHATLYWYQQILGQGPKLLIQFQNNGVVDDSQLPKDRFSAERLKGVDSTLKIQPAKLEDSAVYLCASSLGLGARPEQYFGPGTRLTVT.

This chain joins TRBV10-3 and TRBJ2-3; D is uncertain. Germline CDR1 and CDR2: ENHRY and SYGVKD. V shed 0 bases and J shed 5 bases, with 9 bases lying between them. The length of the CDR3 is 14 residues. CDR3 amino acids: CAISESLMGDTQYF. In nucleotides, the CDR3 is TGTGCCATCAGTGAGTCACTAATGGGAGATACGCAGTATTTT.

The sample holds a few counts of this clone. The V and J genes are TRBV6-1 and TRBJ1-2, with TRBD1 as a possible D gene (6 bases). The V end was cut by 5 bases, the J end by 5 bases, with 12 bases between. CDR3 length equals 13 residues. Germline V gene lookup returns CDR1 MNHNS and CDR2 SASEGT. CDR3: CASSTDSLYGYTF. The CDR3 region has the DNA TGTGCCAGCAGTACGGACAGCCTGTATGGCTACACCTTC.

This chain joins TRBV28 and TRBJ1-5, with D perhaps matching TRBD1 (5 bases). This CDR3 has 13 amino acids. Trimming shortened V by 5 bases and J by 7 bases, and 12 bases separated the two germline ends. Germline lookup yields CDR1 MDHEN and CDR2 SYDVKM. The CDR3 nucleotides are TGTGCCAGCAGTGCGGCGGGGCCCCAGCCCCAGCATTTT. It codes for CASSAAGPQPQHF.

The chain recombines TRBV7-6 with TRBJ2-3; D may be TRBD2 (5 bases). The CDR3 is made up of 16 amino acids. Germline V lookup: CDR1 SGHVS, CDR2 FNYEAQ. Trimming removed 2 bases at V and 0 bases at J, with 12 bases between. CDR3 in amino acids: CASSLTAGASTDTQYF. Written as DNA, the CDR3 is TGTGCCAGCAGCTTAACGGCGGGCGCTAGCACAGATACGCAGTATTTT.

The chain is built from TRBV18 and TRBJ2-5; TRBD2 aligns across 8 bases. Germline CDR1 and CDR2: KGHSH and LQKENI. The junction had 9 bases not matched to a gene; V was cut back by 4 bases and J by 5 bases. CDR3 length equals 15 residues. DNA for the CDR3: TGTGCCAGCTCACGGAAGCGGGGGCTTCGGGAGACCCAGTACTTC. Residues: CASSRKRGLRETQYF.

The chain uses TRBV30 and TRBJ2-3, with 7 bases fitting TRBD2. CDR3 length: 14 amino acids. V was clipped by 2 bases and J by 4 bases; unmatched bases: 6. The germline gives CDR1 GTSNPN, CDR2 SVGIG (reference sequence). CDR3 region: CAWSLGRGPDTQYF. The CDR3 coding sequence is TGTGCCTGGAGTTTGGGGAGGGGCCCAGATACGCAGTATTTT.

This rearrangement joins TRBV13 to TRBJ2-7; D may be TRBD2 (6 bases). Per the germline V gene, CDR1 is PRHDT and CDR2 is FYEKMQ (reference sequence). Trimming removed 5 bases at V and 1 base at J, with 15 bases between. The CDR3 extends over 15 amino acids. CDR3 residues: CASSGAGTASYEQYF. The CDR3 nucleotides read TGTGCCAGCAGCGGGGCGGGGACTGCTTCCTACGAGCAGTACTTC.

CDR3 in DNA: TGTGCCAGCAGCTTATCCGAGACAGGGGCGGCCTACGAGCAGTACTTC. Amino acid sequence: CASSLSETGAAYEQYF. This chain links TRBV11-2 with TRBJ2-7, with 8 bases lining up with TRBD1. This CDR3 has 16 residues. V trimming: 2 bases; J trimming: 2 bases; junction bases outside the gene matches: 8. The germline V gene encodes CDR1 SGHAT and CDR2 FQNNGV.

The chain is built from TRBV5-1 and TRBJ2-1, with D maybe TRBD2 (6 bases). Germline CDR1 reads SGHRS; CDR2 reads YFSETQ. The CDR3 is made up of 13 amino acids. V gave up 3 bases and J gave up 7 bases, with 11 bases separating them. CDR3 sequence: CASSSARGNEQFF. Written as DNA, the CDR3 is TGCGCCAGCAGCTCGGCTCGGGGGAATGAGCAGTTCTTC.